A single sample is the source of the 10 T cell receptor beta chains below, sequenced in a study of blood T cell repertoires in COVID-19. Assay: immunoSEQ multiplex PCR; the TCRdb copy retains only in-frame clones and omits some. The sample has under 300,000 clones; 82% are singletons. Sequenced input: peripheral blood. These receptor sequences come from an elderly woman with active or convalescent COVID-19.

This clone was observed a few times. This chain links TRBV5-1 with TRBJ2-7; D possibly corresponds to TRBD2 (5 bases). The germline gives CDR1 SGHRS, CDR2 YFSETQ. The CDR3 runs 12 residues. Deletions cut 2 bases from V and 4 bases from J, with 7 bases between. The CDR3, as DNA: TGCGCCAGCAGCTTAGAGGGTTACGAGCAGTACTTC. It encodes CASSLEGYEQYF.

In its sample, this clone was seen many times. The chain employs TRBV12-3 or TRBV12-4 and TRBJ1-1, with D hard to call. The germline V and J ends were trimmed by 0 bases and 6 bases, with 8 bases remaining between them. The CDR3 sequence is 13 residues long. The DNA for the CDR3 is TGTGCCAGCAGTTTAGCGTTGGGAGCTGAAGCTTTCTTT. It specifies CASSLALGAEAFF.

The V and J genes are TRBV10-3 and TRBJ1-4, with D maybe TRBD1 (6 bases). V was shortened by 7 bases and J by 5 bases, with 14 bases between the two germline ends. The V gene's germline CDR1 is ENHRY and CDR2 SYGVKD. The CDR3 consists of 14 residues. The CDR3: CAIKEQGSNEKLFF. The CDR3 region has the DNA TGTGCCATCAAAGAACAGGGTAGCAATGAAAAACTGTTTTTT.

This clone has a single count. J is TRBJ1-3 and V is TRBV10-3, with TRBD1 matching over 8 bases. The germline gives CDR1 ENHRY, CDR2 SYGVKD. The J segment lost 3 bases and the V segment lost 0 bases, leaving 1 base of the junction unmatched. This CDR3 has 15 residues. The CDR3, as DNA: TGTGCCATCAGTGAGTCGACAGGGGATGGAAACACCATATATTTT. It yields the protein CAISESTGDGNTIYF.

The chain combines TRBV4-1 with TRBJ2-4; D uncertain. This CDR3 comprises 14 residues. CDR1 and CDR2 (germline): MGHRA, YSYEKL. Between the trimmed V and J ends, which lost 4 bases and 2 bases, there was a span of 9 bases. This CDR3 is CASSPGAPKNIQYF. CDR3 bases: TGCGCCAGCAGCCCGGGTGCACCCAAAAACATTCAGTACTTC.

V gene TRBV10-3 combines with J gene TRBJ2-7, with TRBD2 identical over 7 bases. The trim removed 6 bases at V and 2 bases at J, leaving 7 bases unmatched. Germline loops: CDR1 ENHRY, CDR2 SYGVKD. This CDR3 is built from 14 residues. The CDR3 DNA reads as TGTGCCATCAGCGGGAGCGGGACCACCTACGAGCAGTACTTC. Protein sequence: CAISGSGTTYEQYF.

At least ten counts were recorded for this clone. The V gene is TRBV6-6, the J gene TRBJ2-7; D perhaps matches TRBD1 (7 bases). V was clipped by 7 bases and J by 2 bases, with 12 bases between them. Germline V gives CDR1 MNHNY, CDR2 SVGAGI (reference sequence). The CDR3 sequence is 13 residues long. CDR3 loop: CASNPGGTYEQYF. CDR3 nucleotide sequence: TGTGCCAGCAACCCAGGGGGGACCTACGAGCAGTACTTC.

This chain uses TRBV6-4 with TRBJ1-4, with 10 nucleotides matching TRBD1. CDR3 length: 14 residues. Germline values: CDR1 MRHNA, CDR2 SNTAGT. Germline trimming cut 5 bases from V and 8 bases from J; bases unmatched to any gene: 5. CDR3 in amino acids: CASSITGQGEKLFF. In DNA form, the CDR3 reads TGTGCCAGCAGTATAACGGGACAGGGGGAAAAACTGTTTTTT.

The V and J genes are TRBV10-2 and TRBJ2-2; weak D call: TRBD1 (6 bases). The CDR3 loop spans 15 amino acids. The ends were cut back, 6 bases at V and 2 bases at J, with 13 bases in the middle. CDR1 is WSHSY and CDR2 is SAAADI in the germline V gene. CDR3 residues: CASRWGQANTGELFF. The CDR3 DNA reads as TGCGCCAGCAGGTGGGGGCAGGCTAACACCGGGGAGCTGTTTTTT.

This chain joins TRBV5-1 and TRBJ2-3; 8 bases are shared with TRBD2. This CDR3 is 15 amino acids long. V was clipped by 4 bases and J by 5 bases; unmatched bases: 9. The V gene's germline CDR1 is SGHRS and CDR2 YFSETQ. The CDR3 region has the DNA TGCGCCAGCAGCGGGTTAACGGGGGGGCAAGATACGCAGTATTTT. Protein: CASSGLTGGQDTQYF.